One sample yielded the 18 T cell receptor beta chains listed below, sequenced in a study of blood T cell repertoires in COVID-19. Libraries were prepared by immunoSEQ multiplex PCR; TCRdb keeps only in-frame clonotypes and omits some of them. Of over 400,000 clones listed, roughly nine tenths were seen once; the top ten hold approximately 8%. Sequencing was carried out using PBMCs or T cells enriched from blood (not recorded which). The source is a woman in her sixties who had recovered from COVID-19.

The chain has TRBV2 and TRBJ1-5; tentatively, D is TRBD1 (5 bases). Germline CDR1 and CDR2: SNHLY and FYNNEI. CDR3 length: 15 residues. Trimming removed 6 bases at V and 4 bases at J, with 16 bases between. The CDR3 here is CASRKSRAINQPQHF. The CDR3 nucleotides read TGTGCCAGCAGAAAAAGCAGGGCGATAAATCAGCCCCAGCATTTT.

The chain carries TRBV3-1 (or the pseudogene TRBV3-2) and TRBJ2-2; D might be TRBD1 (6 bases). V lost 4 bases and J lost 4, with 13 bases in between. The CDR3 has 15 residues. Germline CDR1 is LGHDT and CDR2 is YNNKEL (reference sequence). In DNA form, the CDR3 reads TGTGCCAGCAGCCTAACGAAACAGGGCACCGGGGAGCTGTTTTTT. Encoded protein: CASSLTKQGTGELFF.

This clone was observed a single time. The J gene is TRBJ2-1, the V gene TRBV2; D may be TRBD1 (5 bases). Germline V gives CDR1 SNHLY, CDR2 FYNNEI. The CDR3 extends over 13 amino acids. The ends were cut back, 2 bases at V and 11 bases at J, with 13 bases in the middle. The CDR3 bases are TGTGCCAGCAGTGAACTGTGGCAGGGAAAGCAGTTCTTC. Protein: CASSELWQGKQFF. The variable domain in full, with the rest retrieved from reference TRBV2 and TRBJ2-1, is EPEVTQTPSHQVTQMGQEVILRCVPISNHLYFYWYRQILGQKVEFLVSFYNNEISEKSEIFDDQFSVERPDGSNFTLKIRSTKLEDSAMYFCASSELWQGKQFFGPGTRLTVL.

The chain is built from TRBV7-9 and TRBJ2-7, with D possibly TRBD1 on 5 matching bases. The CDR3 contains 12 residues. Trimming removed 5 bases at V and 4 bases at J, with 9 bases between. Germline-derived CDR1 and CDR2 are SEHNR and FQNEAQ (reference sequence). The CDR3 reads CASSTTVYEQYF. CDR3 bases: TGTGCCAGCAGCACGACAGTTTACGAGCAGTACTTC. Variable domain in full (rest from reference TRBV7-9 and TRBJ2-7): DTGVSQNPRHKITKRGQNVTFRCDPISEHNRLYWYRQTLGQGPEFLTYFQNEAQLEKSRLLSDRFSAERPKGSFSTLEIQRTEQGDSAMYLCASSTTVYEQYFGPGTRLTVT.

The CDR3 region is CASSELAGGIGELFF. CDR3 in DNA: TGCGCCAGCAGTGAACTAGCGGGGGGAATCGGGGAGCTGTTTTTT. This sequence joins TRBV10-1 and TRBJ2-2; 12 bases agree with TRBD2. CDR3 length equals 15 residues. After removal of 3 bases from V and 7 bases from J, the junction contained 3 bases not matched to a gene. In germline, CDR1 is WNHNN, CDR2 SYGVQD (reference sequence).

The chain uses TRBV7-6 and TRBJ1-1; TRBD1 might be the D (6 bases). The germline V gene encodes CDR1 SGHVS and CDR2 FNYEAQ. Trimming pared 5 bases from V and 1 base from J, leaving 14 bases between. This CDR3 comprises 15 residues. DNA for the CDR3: TGTGCCAGCAGCCCACAACAGGGTGGGAACACTGAAGCTTTCTTT. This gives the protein CASSPQQGGNTEAFF. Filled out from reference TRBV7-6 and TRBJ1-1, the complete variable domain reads GAGVSQSPRYKVTKRGQDVALRCDPISGHVSLYWYRQALGQGPEFLTYFNYEAQQDKSGLPNDRFSAERPEGSISTLTIQRTEQRDSAMYRCASSPQQGGNTEAFFGQGTRLTVV.

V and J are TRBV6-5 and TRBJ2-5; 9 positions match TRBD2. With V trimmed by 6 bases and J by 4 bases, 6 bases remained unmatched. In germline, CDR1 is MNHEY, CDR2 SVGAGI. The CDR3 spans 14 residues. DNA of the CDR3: TGTGCCAGCAGAAGCGGGGGGAGAGGAGAGACCCAGTACTTC. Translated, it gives CASRSGGRGETQYF.

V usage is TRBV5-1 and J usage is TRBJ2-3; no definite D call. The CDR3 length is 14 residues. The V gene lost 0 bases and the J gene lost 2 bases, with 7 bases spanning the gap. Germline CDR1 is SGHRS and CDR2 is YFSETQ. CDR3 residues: CASSLERLTDTQYF. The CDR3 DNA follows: TGCGCCAGCAGCTTGGAAAGACTCACAGATACGCAGTATTTT.

The CDR3 spells CASSSNAGINEQYF. Here the CDR3 DNA reads TGTGCCAGCAGCTCCAATGCAGGGATAAACGAGCAGTACTTC. V usage is TRBV7-9 and J usage is TRBJ2-7; the D gene is possibly TRBD1 (5 bases). The germline gives CDR1 SEHNR, CDR2 FQNEAQ (reference sequence). With 4 bases removed from V and 5 bases from J, the gap between germline ends came to 15 bases. The CDR3 spans 14 residues.

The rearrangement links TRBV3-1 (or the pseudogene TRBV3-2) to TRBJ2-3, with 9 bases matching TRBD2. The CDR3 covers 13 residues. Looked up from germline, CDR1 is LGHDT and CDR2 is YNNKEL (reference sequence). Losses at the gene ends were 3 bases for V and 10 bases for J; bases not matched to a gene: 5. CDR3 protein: CASSQKRGAAQYF. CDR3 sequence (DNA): TGTGCCAGCAGCCAGAAGCGGGGGGCGGCGCAGTATTTT.

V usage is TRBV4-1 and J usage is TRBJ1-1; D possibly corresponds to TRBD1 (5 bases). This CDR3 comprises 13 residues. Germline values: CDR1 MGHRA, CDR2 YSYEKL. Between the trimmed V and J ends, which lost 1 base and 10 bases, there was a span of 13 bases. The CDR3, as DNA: TGCGCCAGCAGCCAAGTTGTGGGGGAGGGAGCTTTCTTT. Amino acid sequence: CASSQVVGEGAFF.

This CDR3 is CASSLEGGLAGLGAQYF. The DNA for the CDR3 is TGTGCCAGCAGCTTGGAGGGAGGCCTAGCGGGCCTCGGGGCCCAGTACTTC. V usage is TRBV5-4 and J usage is TRBJ2-5; 8 bases fit TRBD2. The CDR3 sequence is 17 residues long. Per the germline V gene, CDR1 is SGHNT and CDR2 is YYREEE (reference sequence). V lost 0 bases to trimming and J lost 9 bases; unmatched junction nucleotides: 16.

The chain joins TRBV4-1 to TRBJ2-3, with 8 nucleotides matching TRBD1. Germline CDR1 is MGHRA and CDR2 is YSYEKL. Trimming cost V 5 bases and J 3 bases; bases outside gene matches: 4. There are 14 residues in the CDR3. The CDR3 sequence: CASSAGQGTDTQYF. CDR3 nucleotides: TGCGCCAGCAGCGCCGGACAGGGAACAGATACGCAGTATTTT.

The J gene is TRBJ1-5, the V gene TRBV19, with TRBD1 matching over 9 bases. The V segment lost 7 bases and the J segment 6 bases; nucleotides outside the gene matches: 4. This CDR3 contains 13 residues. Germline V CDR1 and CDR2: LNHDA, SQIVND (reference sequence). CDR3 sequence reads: CASTQGAGQPQHF. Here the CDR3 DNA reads TGTGCCAGTACACAGGGGGCCGGTCAGCCCCAGCATTTT.

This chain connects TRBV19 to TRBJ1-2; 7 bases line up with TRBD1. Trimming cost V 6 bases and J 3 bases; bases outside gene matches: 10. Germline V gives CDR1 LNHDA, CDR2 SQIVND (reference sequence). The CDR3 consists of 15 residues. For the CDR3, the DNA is TGTGCCAGTAGGCGGACAGGCCAATCTCACTATGGCTACACCTTC. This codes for CASRRTGQSHYGYTF.

CDR3 nucleotide sequence: TGTGCCAGCAGCTCACCGGGACAGGGCCCCTACGAGCAGTACGTC. Translated: CASSSPGQGPYEQYV. This chain connects TRBV7-9 to TRBJ2-7; TRBD1 agrees at 9 bases. Per germline, CDR1 SEHNR and CDR2 FQNEAQ (reference sequence). V was pared by 4 bases and J by 2 bases, with 6 bases of the junction left unmatched. The CDR3 consists of 15 residues.

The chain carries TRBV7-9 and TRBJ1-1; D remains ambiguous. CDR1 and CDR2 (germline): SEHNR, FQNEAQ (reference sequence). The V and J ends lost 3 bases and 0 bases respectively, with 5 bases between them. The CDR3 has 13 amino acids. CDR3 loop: CASSFLMNTEAFF. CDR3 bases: TGTGCCAGCAGCTTCCTAATGAACACTGAAGCTTTCTTT. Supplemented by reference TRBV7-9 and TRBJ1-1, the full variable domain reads DTGVSQNPRHKITKRGQNVTFRCDPISEHNRLYWYRQTLGQGPEFLTYFQNEAQLEKSRLLSDRFSAERPKGSFSTLEIQRTEQGDSAMYLCASSFLMNTEAFFGQGTRLTVV.

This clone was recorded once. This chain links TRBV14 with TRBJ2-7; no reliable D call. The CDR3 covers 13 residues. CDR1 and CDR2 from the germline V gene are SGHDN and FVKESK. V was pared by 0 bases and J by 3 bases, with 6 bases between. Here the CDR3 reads CASSQDSYYEQYV. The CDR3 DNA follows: TGTGCCAGCAGCCAAGATAGTTACTACGAGCAGTACGTC.